Sequencing of this T cell receptor beta chain was carried out in a study of cytomegalovirus exposure and HLA in healthy donors. Study findings and constraints: In vitro testing confirmed a few CMV-associated chains as specific for CMV antigens. Rarity marked most TCR sequences, yet some public TCRs occurred in many donors.

The repertoire was sequenced with immunoSEQ multiplex PCR; TCRdb's copy has only in-frame clones and lacks some. The sample has about 310,000 clones; approximately 85% are singletons. The CDR3 contains 14 residues. Germline CDR1 reads SGHVS; CDR2 reads FNYEAQ. The J segment lost 4 bases and the V segment lost 5 bases, leaving 8 bases of the junction unmatched. This clone was observed a single time. Its cognate antigen is unknown. V and J are TRBV7-6 and TRBJ2-7; TRBD1 matches 7 bases. Source material: PBMCs. The origin of this receptor is a young man in good health and CMV-seronegative. The CDR3 sequence is CASSLYPGQYEQYF. The CDR3 region has the DNA TGTGCCAGCAGCCTCTACCCGGGACAGTACGAGCAGTACTTC.